Listed below are T cell receptor beta chains from one sample, sequenced in a study of T cell repertoires in cytomegalovirus infection. TCRdb re-called the reads with MiXCR, one entry per CDR3 protein. The table records roughly 630,000 distinct CDR3 sequences, roughly 24% of them present only once. Sequencing input: CD8+ T cells from PBMCs. All receptors come from a human donor in good health (CMV status not recorded). Some clones in this sample may be carry-over from other donors' samples. The CDR3 runs from the conserved cysteine through the conserved F or W. Each record gives: J gene, V gene, clone size, D gene, CDR3 protein, CDR3 DNA. A D gene is named only where the DNA matches it firmly. Some rows mark clone size as missing; the rest say once, few, many or name a class of expanded clone.

TRBJ2-7,TRBV15,NA,TRBD1,CATSRGQFYEQYF,TGTGCCACCAGCAGGGGACAGTTCTACGAGCAGTACTTC
TRBJ2-2,TRBV6-2/TRBV6-3,NA,NA,CASSYSRTAITGELFF,TGTGCCAGCAGTTACTCGAGGACAGCCATCACCGGGGAGCTGTTTTTT
TRBJ2-1,TRBV2,NA,NA,CASTLSGAGAGNEQFF,TGTGCCAGCACCCTAAGCGGGGCGGGGGCGGGAAATGAGCAGTTCTTC
TRBJ1-2,TRBV7-9,few,NA,CASSLFRDGYTF,TGTGCCAGCAGCTTGTTTCGGGATGGCTACACCTTC
TRBJ1-1,TRBV6-5,NA,NA,CASSYKTTALGVFTEAFF,TGTGCCAGCAGTTACAAGACGACAGCCCTTGGGGTTTTCACTGAAGCTTTCTTT
TRBJ2-3,TRBV6-5,many,NA,CASLSSDTQYF,TGTGCCAGCCTCAGTTCAGATACGCAGTATTTT
TRBJ1-2,TRBV29-1,few,NA,CSLPRADGYTF,TGCAGCCTTCCTAGAGCTGATGGCTACACCTTC
TRBJ2-3,TRBV7-8,many,TRBD2,CASFGLAYTDTQYF,TGTGCCAGCTTCGGACTAGCATACACAGATACGCAGTATTTT
TRBJ2-1,TRBV5-6,NA,TRBD2,CASAGREGYNEQFF,TGTGCCAGCGCCGGCCGGGAGGGGTACAATGAGCAGTTCTTC
TRBJ2-3,TRBV6-5,few,TRBD2,CASSPSGRDTQYF,TGTGCCAGCAGCCCTAGCGGGCGGGATACGCAGTATTTT
TRBJ1-5,TRBV2,few,NA,CASSGTTKPNQPQHF,TGTGCCAGCAGTGGGACGACCAAACCAAATCAGCCCCAGCATTTT
TRBJ2-1,TRBV7-9,few,NA,CASSPTKGSVSYNEQFF,TGTGCCAGCAGCCCCACCAAGGGATCGGTCTCCTACAATGAGCAGTTCTTC
TRBJ1-1,TRBV2,NA,NA,CASSEGWLEAFF,TGTGCCAGCAGTGAAGGATGGCTTGAAGCTTTCTTT
TRBJ2-1,TRBV2,few,TRBD2,CASSEKVASGGYYNEQFF,TGTGCCAGCAGTGAAAAGGTTGCTAGCGGGGGGTACTACAATGAGCAGTTCTTC
TRBJ1-1,TRBV12-3/TRBV12-4,NA,NA,CASTIGPNTEAFF,TGTGCCAGCACTATCGGGCCGAACACTGAAGCTTTCTTT
TRBJ2-1,TRBV29-1,NA,TRBD1,CSAGDRGQVLYNEQFF,TGCAGCGCTGGGGACAGGGGGCAGGTCCTCTACAATGAGCAGTTCTTC
TRBJ2-5,TRBV7-7,NA,NA,CASSLAVGSQETQYF,TGTGCTAGCAGCTTAGCAGTGGGGTCACAAGAGACCCAGTACTTC
TRBJ1-2,TRBV29-1,NA,TRBD1,CSVEDRGTASNYGYTF,TGCAGCGTTGAAGATAGGGGGACAGCTTCAAATTATGGCTACACCTTC
TRBJ1-2,TRBV11-2,NA,TRBD1,CASSLVLRDRGNYGYTF,TGTGCCAGCAGCTTAGTCCTCCGGGACAGGGGAAACTATGGCTACACCTTC
TRBJ1-1,TRBV7-2,many,NA,CASSFYRWNEAFF,TGTGCCAGCAGCTTTTATCGTTGGAATGAAGCTTTCTTT
TRBJ1-2,TRBV20-1,NA,NA,CSARTARDYGYTF,TGCAGTGCAAGGACCGCCCGGGACTATGGCTACACCTTC
TRBJ2-4,TRBV27,NA,NA,CASSSPPGGKNIQYF,TGTGCCAGCAGTTCCCCTCCAGGGGGGAAAAACATTCAGTACTTC
TRBJ2-7,TRBV2,NA,NA,CASGQRVSYEQYF,TGTGCCAGCGGACAACGAGTCTCCTACGAGCAGTACTTC
TRBJ2-1,TRBV29-1,NA,TRBD2,CSVWGASGDNEQFF,TGCAGCGTTTGGGGGGCTAGCGGGGATAATGAGCAGTTCTTC
TRBJ2-7,TRBV20-1,few,TRBD1,CSARSGQGTYEQYF,TGCAGTGCTAGATCGGGACAGGGTACCTACGAGCAGTACTTC
TRBJ2-1,TRBV7-8,few,NA,CASSPFGGIPSSNEQFF,TGTGCCAGCAGCCCCTTCGGTGGAATCCCATCATCGAATGAGCAGTTCTTC
TRBJ2-5,TRBV18,NA,TRBD1,CASSPPRRDRGERRETQYF,TGTGCCAGCTCACCACCACGAAGGGACAGGGGAGAGCGCCGGGAGACCCAGTACTTC
TRBJ2-1,TRBV4-1,few,NA,CASSQRVGLHSSYNEQFF,TGCGCCAGCAGCCAAAGGGTCGGCCTACATAGCTCCTACAATGAGCAGTTCTTC
TRBJ2-7,TRBV19,few,NA,CASSMNSGYEQYF,TGTGCCAGTAGTATGAACAGTGGATACGAGCAGTACTTC
TRBJ1-2,TRBV20-1,NA,TRBD1,CSAATGASNYGYTF,TGCAGTGCTGCGACAGGGGCGAGTAACTATGGCTACACCTTC